The source of this TCR beta chain is a study of cytomegalovirus exposure and HLA in healthy donors. Study findings and constraints: The study listed around 150 cytomegalovirus-associated TCR beta chains.

Points on this clone: Its antigen is not known.

13 Jbeta primers and 60 Vbeta primers were used for the PCR. Generated by immunoSEQ multiplex PCR, the TCRdb table keeps only in-frame clones and is missing some. The sample holds more than 200,000 clones; 55% to 75% are singletons and the top ten take about 2.5%. This TCR came from a man between 40 and 49 years old in good health and CMV-seropositive. The sequenced material came from PBMCs.

The CDR3 spells CASSSASGDQPQHF. The DNA of the CDR3 is TGTGCCAGCAGCTCCGCCAGCGGTGATCAGCCCCAGCATTTT. V gene TRBV7-9 combines with J gene TRBJ1-5; D call uncertain. Germline CDR1 is SEHNR and CDR2 is FQNEAQ (reference sequence). The CDR3 sequence is 14 residues long. Between the trimmed V and J ends, which lost 4 bases and 5 bases, there was a span of 12 bases.